Listed below are T cell receptor beta chains from one sample, sequenced in a study of control samples from healthy donors and cancer patients. This table comes from immunoSEQ multiplex PCR, and its TCRdb copy is limited to in-frame clones, with some not included. The sample holds some 150,000 clones; approximately 94% are singletons and the top ten take 13% to 15%. Sequencing used PBMCs. Receptors were obtained from a man in his sixties with colorectal cancer. CDR3s leave out the opening cysteine and the closing phenylalanine or tryptophan.

v_gene: TRBV27; j_gene: TRBJ2-4; len: 15; CDR3aa: ASSLSGLAGAKNIQY
v_gene: TRBV11-2; j_gene: TRBJ1-3; len: 11; CDR3aa: ASSDLSGNTIY
v_gene: TRBV5-1; j_gene: TRBJ1-2; len: 11; CDR3aa: ASSLDGAGGYT
v_gene: TRBV19; j_gene: TRBJ1-3; len: 11; CDR3aa: ASSKDSGNTIY
v_gene: TRBV19; j_gene: TRBJ2-7; len: 10; CDR3aa: ASTGTGYEQY
v_gene: TRBV3-1/TRBV3-2; j_gene: TRBJ1-2; len: 14; CDR3aa: ASSRSGTYTNYGYT
v_gene: TRBV9; j_gene: TRBJ2-2; len: 10; CDR3aa: ASGRNTGELF
v_gene: TRBV6-5; j_gene: TRBJ1-2; len: 13; CDR3aa: ASSYSSKGLIGYT
v_gene: TRBV19; j_gene: TRBJ1-1; len: 12; CDR3aa: ASSPGQENTEAF
v_gene: TRBV24-1; j_gene: TRBJ1-3; len: 13; CDR3aa: ATSAAAASGNTIY
v_gene: TRBV30; j_gene: TRBJ2-7; len: 10; CDR3aa: AWGGQSYEQY
v_gene: TRBV19; j_gene: TRBJ1-4; len: 14; CDR3aa: ASSTSGTAYNEKLF
v_gene: TRBV3-1/TRBV3-2; j_gene: TRBJ2-3; len: 11; CDR3aa: ASSQGPEDTQY
v_gene: TRBV6-5; j_gene: TRBJ1-1; len: 9; CDR3aa: VIRGSTEAF
v_gene: TRBV3-1/TRBV3-2; j_gene: TRBJ2-1; len: 13; CDR3aa: ASSQAGAPNNEQF
v_gene: TRBV5-5; j_gene: TRBJ2-5; len: 12; CDR3aa: ASTFSGGAETQY
v_gene: TRBV20-1; j_gene: TRBJ2-5; len: 10; CDR3aa: SASTAPWTQY
v_gene: TRBV5-1; j_gene: TRBJ2-7; len: 14; CDR3aa: ASSLGQGRSSYEQY
v_gene: TRBV19; j_gene: TRBJ1-2; len: 14; CDR3aa: ASSILGGGQGYGYT
v_gene: TRBV2; j_gene: TRBJ1-4; len: 14; CDR3aa: ASSERGLDTNEKLF
v_gene: TRBV5-4; j_gene: TRBJ2-5; len: 10; CDR3aa: ASSLNAETQY
v_gene: TRBV5-1; j_gene: TRBJ2-7; len: 12; CDR3aa: ASSLGDREYEQY
v_gene: TRBV30; j_gene: TRBJ1-2; len: 12; CDR3aa: AWSPGALNYGYT
v_gene: TRBV7-2; j_gene: TRBJ1-1; len: 11; CDR3aa: ATSGQLNTEAF
v_gene: TRBV5-4; j_gene: TRBJ2-5; len: 13; CDR3aa: ASSRVDRGEETQY
v_gene: TRBV10-3; j_gene: TRBJ1-5; len: 11; CDR3aa: ATRRPGDQPQH
v_gene: TRBV4-2; j_gene: TRBJ1-1; len: 12; CDR3aa: ASSEQGAHTEAF
v_gene: TRBV4-1; j_gene: TRBJ1-2; len: 14; CDR3aa: ASSQDHAGAVYGYT
v_gene: TRBV5-1; j_gene: TRBJ2-3; len: 11; CDR3aa: ASSSFKADTQY
v_gene: TRBV12-3/TRBV12-4; j_gene: TRBJ1-5; len: 10; CDR3aa: ASSFEGTPQH
v_gene: TRBV12-3/TRBV12-4; j_gene: TRBJ1-4; len: 11; CDR3aa: ASTSDRAEKLF
v_gene: TRBV7-2; j_gene: TRBJ2-1; len: 13; CDR3aa: ASSLQGAEYNEQF
v_gene: TRBV19; j_gene: TRBJ2-3; len: 13; CDR3aa: ASSKEDRLTDTQY
v_gene: TRBV27; j_gene: TRBJ1-2; len: 12; CDR3aa: ASSPVGPNYGYT
v_gene: TRBV27; j_gene: TRBJ2-5; len: 14; CDR3aa: ASSQIRQGTPETQY
v_gene: TRBV24-1; j_gene: TRBJ2-3; len: 12; CDR3aa: ATNGAGGTDTQY
v_gene: TRBV11-2; j_gene: TRBJ1-1; len: 13; CDR3aa: ASSGRDRDRTEAF
v_gene: TRBV30; j_gene: TRBJ1-2; len: 12; CDR3aa: AWSPQGGLYGYT
v_gene: TRBV5-5; j_gene: TRBJ1-2; len: 13; CDR3aa: ASSGGQDNSYGYT
v_gene: TRBV19; j_gene: TRBJ1-2; len: 12; CDR3aa: ASSAQGGNYGYT
v_gene: TRBV6-6; j_gene: TRBJ1-3; len: 14; CDR3aa: ASSYSLGGAGNTIY
v_gene: TRBV6-5; j_gene: TRBJ2-5; len: 10; CDR3aa: ASGELQETQY
v_gene: TRBV5-4; j_gene: TRBJ2-5; len: 13; CDR3aa: ASSPSGGIKETQY